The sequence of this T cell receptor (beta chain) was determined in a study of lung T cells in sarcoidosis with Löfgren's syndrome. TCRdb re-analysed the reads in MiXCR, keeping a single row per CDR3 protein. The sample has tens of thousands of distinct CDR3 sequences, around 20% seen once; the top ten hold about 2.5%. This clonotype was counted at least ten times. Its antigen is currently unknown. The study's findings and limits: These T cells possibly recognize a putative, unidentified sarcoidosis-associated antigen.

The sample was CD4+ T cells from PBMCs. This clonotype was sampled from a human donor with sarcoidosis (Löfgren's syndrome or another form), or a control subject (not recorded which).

The DNA of the CDR3 is TGTGCCAGCCACAGGGGACCCCGATCGGAGCAGTACTTC. Translated: CASHRGPRSEQYF. The rearrangement uses TRBV6-1 and TRBJ2-7; 7 nucleotides align to TRBD1. The junction had 11 bases not matched to a gene; V was cut back by 8 bases and J by 7 bases. The germline V gene encodes CDR1 MNHNS and CDR2 SASEGT. This CDR3 has 13 residues.